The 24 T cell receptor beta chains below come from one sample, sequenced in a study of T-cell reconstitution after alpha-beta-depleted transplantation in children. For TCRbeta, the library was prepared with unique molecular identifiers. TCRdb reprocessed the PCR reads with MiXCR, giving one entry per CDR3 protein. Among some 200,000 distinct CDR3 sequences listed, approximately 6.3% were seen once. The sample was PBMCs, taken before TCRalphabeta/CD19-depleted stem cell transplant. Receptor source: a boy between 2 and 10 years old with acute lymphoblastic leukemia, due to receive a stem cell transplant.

The CDR3 nucleotides are TGTGCCAGCAGCCGGGGACTAGCGGGAGGGGCCGGGACCCAGTACTTC. Its translation: CASSRGLAGGAGTQYF. V usage is TRBV6-1 and J usage is TRBJ2-5, with 16 positions matching TRBD2. Germline V gene lookup returns CDR1 MNHNS and CDR2 SASEGT. V dropped 6 bases and J dropped 7; count of bases not matched to a gene: 8. The CDR3 runs to 16 residues.

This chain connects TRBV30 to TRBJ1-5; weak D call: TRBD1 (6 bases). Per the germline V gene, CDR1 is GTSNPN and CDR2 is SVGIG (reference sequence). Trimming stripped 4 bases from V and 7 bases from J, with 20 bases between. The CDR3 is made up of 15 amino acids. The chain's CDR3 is CAWKTKGGVQQPQHF. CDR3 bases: TGTGCCTGGAAAACAAAAGGGGGGGTACAGCAGCCCCAGCATTTT.

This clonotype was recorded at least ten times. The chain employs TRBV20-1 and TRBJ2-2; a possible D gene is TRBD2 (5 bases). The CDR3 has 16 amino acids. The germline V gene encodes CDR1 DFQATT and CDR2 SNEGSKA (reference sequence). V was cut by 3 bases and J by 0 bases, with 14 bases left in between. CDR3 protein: CSASGLAPSNTGELFF. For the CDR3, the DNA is TGCAGTGCTAGCGGGCTAGCTCCATCGAACACCGGGGAGCTGTTTTTT.

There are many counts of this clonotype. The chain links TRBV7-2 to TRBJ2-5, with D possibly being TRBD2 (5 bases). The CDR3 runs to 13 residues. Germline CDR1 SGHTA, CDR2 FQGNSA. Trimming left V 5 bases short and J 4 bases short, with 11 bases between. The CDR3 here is CASSPRRLETQYF. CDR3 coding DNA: TGTGCCAGCAGCCCCCGGAGGTTAGAGACCCAGTACTTC.

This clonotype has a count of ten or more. The CDR3 DNA reads TGCGCCAGCAGCCAAGTACAGGGGACGGGGAACACCATATATTTT. This gives the protein CASSQVQGTGNTIYF. This sequence joins TRBV4-3 and TRBJ1-3, with 7 nucleotides matching TRBD1. The V segment lost 1 base and the J segment 7 bases; nucleotides outside the gene matches: 7. Germline V gene sequence: CDR1 LGHNA, CDR2 YSLEER. The CDR3 extends over 15 amino acids.

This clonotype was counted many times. The CDR3 is CSVEEITLRAFF. CDR3 sequence (DNA): TGCAGCGTTGAAGAAATCACCTTGAGGGCTTTCTTT. V gene TRBV29-1 combines with J gene TRBJ1-1; no definite D call. The germline gives CDR1 SQVTM, CDR2 ANQGSEA. V lost 0 bases and J 11 bases, leaving 13 bases between the germline ends. This CDR3 contains 12 residues.

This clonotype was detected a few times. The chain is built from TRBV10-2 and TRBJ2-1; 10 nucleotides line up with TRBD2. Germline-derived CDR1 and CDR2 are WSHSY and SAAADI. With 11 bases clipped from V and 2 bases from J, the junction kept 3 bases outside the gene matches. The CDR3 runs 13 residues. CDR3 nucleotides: TGCGCCGCAAGCGGGAGGGCCTACAATGAGCAGTTCTTC. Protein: CAASGRAYNEQFF.

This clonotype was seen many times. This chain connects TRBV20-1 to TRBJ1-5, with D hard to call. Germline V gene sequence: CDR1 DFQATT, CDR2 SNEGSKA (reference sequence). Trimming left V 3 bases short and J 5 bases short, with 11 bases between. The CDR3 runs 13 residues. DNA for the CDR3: TGCAGTGCTAGTCTCGCCGCTGATCAGCCCCAGCATTTT. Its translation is CSASLAADQPQHF.

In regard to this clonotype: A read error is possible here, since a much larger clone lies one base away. The CDR3 sequence is CASSPAGSGSNYGYTF. The CDR3, as DNA: TGTGCCAGCAGCCCCGCCGGGAGTGGATCTAACTATGGCTACACCTTC. The V call is TRBV5-6, the J call TRBJ1-2; D is unresolved. CDR3 length: 16 amino acids. Per the germline V gene, CDR1 is SGHDT and CDR2 is YYEEEE. The V end lost 4 bases, the J end lost 0 bases, and 16 bases lay between the germline ends.

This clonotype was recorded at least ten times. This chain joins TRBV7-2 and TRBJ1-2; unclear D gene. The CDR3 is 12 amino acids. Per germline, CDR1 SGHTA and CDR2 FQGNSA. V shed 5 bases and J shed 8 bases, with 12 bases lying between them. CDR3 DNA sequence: TGTGCCAGCAGCACTCTAGGGCGAGGCTACACCTTC. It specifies CASSTLGRGYTF.

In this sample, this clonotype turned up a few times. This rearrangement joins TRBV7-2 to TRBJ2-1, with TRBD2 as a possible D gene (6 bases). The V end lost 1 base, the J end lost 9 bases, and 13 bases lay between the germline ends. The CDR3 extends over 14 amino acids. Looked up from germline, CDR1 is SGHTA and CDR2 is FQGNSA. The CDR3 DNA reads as TGTGCCAGCAGCTTAGGGGCTAGCGAGGGTGAGCAGTTCTTC. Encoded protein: CASSLGASEGEQFF.

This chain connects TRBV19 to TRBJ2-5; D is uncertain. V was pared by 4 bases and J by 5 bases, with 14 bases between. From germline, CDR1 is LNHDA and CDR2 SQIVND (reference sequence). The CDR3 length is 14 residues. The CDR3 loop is CASSTKDPRETQYF. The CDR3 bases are TGTGCCAGTAGTACCAAGGACCCAAGGGAGACCCAGTACTTC.

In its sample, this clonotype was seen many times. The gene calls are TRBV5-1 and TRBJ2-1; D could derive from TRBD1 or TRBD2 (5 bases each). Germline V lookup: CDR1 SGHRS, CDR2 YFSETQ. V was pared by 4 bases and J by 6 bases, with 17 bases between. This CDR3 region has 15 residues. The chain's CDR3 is CASSPSWGRGNEQFF. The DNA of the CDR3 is TGCGCCAGCAGCCCCTCGTGGGGACGGGGCAATGAGCAGTTCTTC.

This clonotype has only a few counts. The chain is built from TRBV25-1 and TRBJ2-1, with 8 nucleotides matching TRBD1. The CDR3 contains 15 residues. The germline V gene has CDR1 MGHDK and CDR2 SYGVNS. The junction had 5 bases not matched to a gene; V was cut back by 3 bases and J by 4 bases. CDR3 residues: CASSEMDREYNEQFF. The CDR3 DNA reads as TGTGCCAGCAGTGAGATGGACAGGGAGTACAATGAGCAGTTCTTC.

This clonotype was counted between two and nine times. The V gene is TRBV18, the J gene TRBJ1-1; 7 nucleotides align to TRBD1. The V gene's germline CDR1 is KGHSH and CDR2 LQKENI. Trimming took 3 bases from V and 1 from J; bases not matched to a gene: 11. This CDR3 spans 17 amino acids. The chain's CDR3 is CASSPYGAGGANTEAFF. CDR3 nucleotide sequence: TGTGCCAGCTCACCTTACGGTGCAGGGGGAGCGAACACTGAAGCTTTCTTT.

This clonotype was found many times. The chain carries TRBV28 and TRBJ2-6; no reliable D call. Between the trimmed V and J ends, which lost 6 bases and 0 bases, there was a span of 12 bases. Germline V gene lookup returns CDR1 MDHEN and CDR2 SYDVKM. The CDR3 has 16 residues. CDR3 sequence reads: CASSPGRVSGANVLTF. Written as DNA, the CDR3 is TGTGCCAGCAGCCCCGGACGCGTCTCTGGGGCCAACGTCCTGACTTTC.

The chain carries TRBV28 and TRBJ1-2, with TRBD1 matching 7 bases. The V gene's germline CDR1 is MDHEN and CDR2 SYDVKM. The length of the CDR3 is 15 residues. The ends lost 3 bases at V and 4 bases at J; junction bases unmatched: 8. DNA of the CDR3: TGTGCCAGCAGTTTGACGCTGACAGGGAGCTATGGCTACACCTTC. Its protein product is CASSLTLTGSYGYTF.

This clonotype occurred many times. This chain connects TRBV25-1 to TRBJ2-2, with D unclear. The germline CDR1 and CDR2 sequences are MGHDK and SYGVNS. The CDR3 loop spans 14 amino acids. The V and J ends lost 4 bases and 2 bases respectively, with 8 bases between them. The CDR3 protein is CASSAPYNTGELFF. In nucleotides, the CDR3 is TGTGCCAGCAGTGCACCCTACAACACCGGGGAGCTGTTTTTT. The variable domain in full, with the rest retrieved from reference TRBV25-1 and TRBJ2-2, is EADIYQTPRYLVIGTGKKITLECSQTMGHDKMYWYQQDPGMELHLIHYSYGVNSTEKGDLSSESTVSRIRTEHFPLTLESARPSHTSQYLCASSAPYNTGELFFGEGSRLTVL.

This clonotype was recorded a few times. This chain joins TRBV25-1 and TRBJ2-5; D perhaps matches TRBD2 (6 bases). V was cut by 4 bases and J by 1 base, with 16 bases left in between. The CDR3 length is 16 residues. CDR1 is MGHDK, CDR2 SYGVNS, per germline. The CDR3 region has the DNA TGTGCCAGCAGTGTGGGGGGAGCGGAAGCCCAAGAGACCCAGTACTTC. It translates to CASSVGGAEAQETQYF.

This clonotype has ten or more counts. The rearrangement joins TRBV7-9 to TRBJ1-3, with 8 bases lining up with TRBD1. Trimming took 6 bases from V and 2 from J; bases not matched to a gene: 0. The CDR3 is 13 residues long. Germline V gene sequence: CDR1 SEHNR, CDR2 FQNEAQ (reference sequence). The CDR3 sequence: CASRQGAGNTIYF. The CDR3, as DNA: TGTGCCAGCAGACAGGGGGCTGGAAACACCATATATTTT.

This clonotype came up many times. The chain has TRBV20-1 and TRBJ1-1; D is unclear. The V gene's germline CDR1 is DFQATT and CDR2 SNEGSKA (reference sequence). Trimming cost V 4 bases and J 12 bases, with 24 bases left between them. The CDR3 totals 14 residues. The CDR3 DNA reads TGCAGTGCTACACCCACCGACCCACTCCGTTCCTCTTTCTTT. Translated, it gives CSATPTDPLRSSFF.

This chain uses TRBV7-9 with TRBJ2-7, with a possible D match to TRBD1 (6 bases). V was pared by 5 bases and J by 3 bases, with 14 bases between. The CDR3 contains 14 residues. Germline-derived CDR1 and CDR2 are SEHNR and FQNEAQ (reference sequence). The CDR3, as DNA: TGTGCCAGCAGCCCACAAGACAGGAGCTACGAGCAGTACTTC. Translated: CASSPQDRSYEQYF.

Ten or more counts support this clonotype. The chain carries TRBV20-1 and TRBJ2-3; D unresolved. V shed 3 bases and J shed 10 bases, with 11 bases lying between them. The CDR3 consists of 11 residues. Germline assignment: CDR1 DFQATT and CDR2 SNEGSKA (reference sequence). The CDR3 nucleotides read TGCAGTGCTAGTTCGAGACCGGCGCAGTATTTT. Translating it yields CSASSRPAQYF.

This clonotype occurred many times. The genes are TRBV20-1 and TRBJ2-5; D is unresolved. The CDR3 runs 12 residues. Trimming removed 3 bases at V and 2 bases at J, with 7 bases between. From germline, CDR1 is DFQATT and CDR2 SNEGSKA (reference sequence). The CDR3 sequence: CSARVVQETQYF. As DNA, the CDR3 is TGCAGTGCTAGGGTCGTTCAAGAGACCCAGTACTTC.